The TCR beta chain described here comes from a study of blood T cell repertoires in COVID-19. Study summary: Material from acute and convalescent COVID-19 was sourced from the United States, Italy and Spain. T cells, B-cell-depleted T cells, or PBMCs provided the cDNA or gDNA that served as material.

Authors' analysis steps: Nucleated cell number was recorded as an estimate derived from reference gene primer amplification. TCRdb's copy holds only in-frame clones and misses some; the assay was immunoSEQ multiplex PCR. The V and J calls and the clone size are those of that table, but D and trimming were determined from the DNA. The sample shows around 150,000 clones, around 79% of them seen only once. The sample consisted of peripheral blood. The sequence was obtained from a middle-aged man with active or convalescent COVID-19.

CDR3 DNA: TGTGCCAGCAGCCCTAAAGGGACAGCGAACACTGAAGCTTTCTTT. This sequence encodes CASSPKGTANTEAFF. The rearrangement links TRBV7-9 to TRBJ1-1, with 7 bases fitting TRBD1. CDR3 length: 15 residues. Trimming removed 5 bases from V and 1 base from J; junction bases left unmatched: 7. Germline CDR1 is SEHNR and CDR2 is FQNEAQ (reference sequence).